A selection of T cell receptor beta chains follows, all from one sample in a study of T cell repertoires in cytomegalovirus infection. TCRdb used MiXCR to reprocess the reads, holding one entry per CDR3 protein. The repertoire consists of hundreds of thousands of distinct CDR3 sequences, with 30% to 40% occurring once and the leading ten covering 15% to 20%. These receptors' antigens are unknown. The material sequenced was cultured PBMCs, taken from culture after CMV antigen stimulation. These receptors were collected from a human donor in good health (CMV status not recorded). Some clones in this sample may be carry-over from other donors' samples. CDR3s include the opening cysteine and the closing phenylalanine or tryptophan. The order of the fields is D gene, clone size, V gene, J gene, CDR3 protein, CDR3 DNA. D genes are given only for firm matches. Only part of the rows carry a size: once, few, many, or a class if the clone is expanded.

TRBD1,NA,TRBV6-2/TRBV6-3,TRBJ1-2,CASSRTGMIYGYTF,TGTGCCAGCAGTCGGACAGGGATGATCTATGGCTACACCTTC
TRBD2,NA,TRBV20-1,TRBJ2-1,CSARSGTSTYNEQFF,TGCAGTGCTAGATCGGGGACTAGCACCTACAATGAGCAGTTCTTC
NA,NA,TRBV5-6,TRBJ2-5,CASSVGTRVETQYF,TGTGCCAGCAGCGTCGGGACACGGGTGGAGACCCAGTACTTC
TRBD1,NA,TRBV5-5,TRBJ2-7,CASSSFGTGAYEQYF,TGTGCCAGCAGTTCGTTTGGGACAGGGGCCTACGAGCAGTACTTC
NA,few,TRBV11-2,TRBJ2-5,CASSFFGTQETQYF,TGTGCCAGCAGCTTTTTCGGGACCCAAGAGACCCAGTACTTC
NA,NA,TRBV20-1,TRBJ1-6,CSARDPPLGIYNSPLHF,TGCAGTGCTAGAGATCCTCCCCTTGGCATTTATAATTCACCCCTCCACTTT
NA,NA,TRBV7-2,TRBJ2-1,CASSPFSSYNEQFF,TGTGCCAGCAGCCCGTTTAGCTCCTACAATGAGCAGTTCTTC
TRBD1,NA,TRBV6-1,TRBJ2-7,CASTEGDSIYEQYF,TGTGCCAGCACCGAGGGGGACAGCATTTACGAGCAGTACTTC
NA,NA,TRBV6-6,TRBJ2-1,CASSPPVAPYNEQFF,TGTGCCAGCAGCCCCCCGGTAGCCCCCTACAATGAGCAGTTCTTC
TRBD1,NA,TRBV7-9,TRBJ2-2,CASSLGTVYGELFF,TGTGCCAGCAGCCTAGGGACAGTCTACGGGGAGCTGTTTTTT
NA,NA,TRBV5-1,TRBJ2-7,CASSSTGTLYYEQYF,TGCGCCAGCAGCTCGACCGGGACACTATACTACGAGCAGTACTTC
NA,NA,TRBV6-1,TRBJ2-5,CASSTTLGETQYF,TGTGCCAGCAGTACGACCCTGGGAGAGACCCAGTACTTC
NA,NA,TRBV20-1,TRBJ2-5,CSADPPVRETQYF,TGCAGTGCCGACCCGCCAGTCCGGGAGACCCAGTACTTC
NA,many,TRBV28,TRBJ1-3,CASSFTGLVGNTIYF,TGTGCCAGCAGTTTCACAGGGCTCGTGGGAAACACCATATATTTT
NA,NA,TRBV20-1,TRBJ2-3,CSARVYQDTQYF,TGCAGTGCTAGGGTGTACCAAGATACGCAGTATTTT
TRBD2,NA,TRBV19,TRBJ2-1,CASSIDRLSGSGEQFF,TGTGCCAGTAGTATAGATCGGTTAAGCGGGAGTGGTGAGCAGTTCTTC
NA,NA,TRBV6-2/TRBV6-3,TRBJ1-1,CASSYSSTEAFF,TGTGCCAGCAGTTACTCTTCGACTGAAGCTTTCTTT
NA,NA,TRBV7-2,TRBJ2-3,CASSFAGLSTDTQYF,TGTGCCAGCAGCTTCGCGGGGTTGTCGACAGATACGCAGTATTTT
NA,many,TRBV7-2,TRBJ2-6,CASSTQSGANVLTF,TGTGCCAGCAGCACCCAATCTGGGGCCAACGTCCTGACTTTC